Shown below are 25 T cell receptor beta chains from a single sample sequenced in a study of T cells after yellow fever vaccination. TCRdb reanalysed the 5' RACE reads using MiXCR and keeps one entry per CDR3 protein. This repertoire shows 200,000 or so distinct CDR3 sequences, 6% to 8% found once; its top ten account for 1% to 1.2%. This sample comprised CD4+ T cells sorted from PBMCs, obtained on the day of the yellow fever booster vaccination. The receptors were sampled from a man between 25 and 39 years old who received the YFV17D yellow fever vaccine.

In this sample, this clonotype turned up a few times. The chain combines TRBV19 with TRBJ2-7; the match to TRBD2 covers 10 bases. Germline lookup yields CDR1 LNHDA and CDR2 SQIVND (reference sequence). CDR3 length: 15 amino acids. The V and J ends lost 5 bases and 2 bases, in that order; junction bases with no gene match: 6. CDR3 sequence (DNA): TGTGCCAGTAGTGAACAAGCGGGAGGGCCCTACGAGCAGTACTTC. Amino acid sequence: CASSEQAGGPYEQYF.

The chain couples TRBV7-8 to TRBJ2-5, with 7 bases matching TRBD1. The CDR3 spans 16 residues. V lost 1 base and J lost 7; bases outside the gene matches: 12. Germline CDR1 SGHVS, CDR2 FQNEAQ. The CDR3: CASSLGPDRTPLTQYF. For the CDR3, the DNA is TGTGCCAGCAGCTTAGGTCCGGACAGGACCCCCTTGACCCAGTACTTC.

This clonotype was recorded at least ten times. This chain uses TRBV7-2 with TRBJ1-3; D not certain. Trimming left V 3 bases short and J 7 bases short, with 4 bases between. Germline loops: CDR1 SGHTA, CDR2 FQGNSA. CDR3 length equals 11 residues. The CDR3 nucleotides read TGTGCCAGCAGCTTTAGTAACACCATATATTTT. Translated, it gives CASSFSNTIYF.

This clonotype showed up just a few times. The V gene is TRBV20-1, the J gene TRBJ2-1, with a tentative D call TRBD2 (6 bases). This CDR3 contains 11 residues. Germline V lookup: CDR1 DFQATT, CDR2 SNEGSKA (reference sequence). The V end lost 5 bases, the J end lost 14 bases, and 16 bases lay between the germline ends. This CDR3 reads CSASQEGHEFF. The DNA of the CDR3 is TGCAGTGCTTCCCAGGAGGGCCACGAGTTCTTC.

This clonotype was seen many times. The V call is TRBV6-2 or TRBV6-3, the J call TRBJ2-1, with 8 bases matching TRBD2. Trimming removed 2 bases from V and 12 bases from J; junction bases left unmatched: 27. Germline V lookup: CDR1 MNHEY, CDR2 SVGEGT. The CDR3 spans 20 residues. CDR3 in DNA: TGTGCCAGCAGTTACCTCCTCGGACAGAGTCTGGCGGGAGGTGCGCCCGTGCAGTTCTTC. As protein: CASSYLLGQSLAGGAPVQFF.

This clonotype showed up many times. At one boundary the junction diverges from the germline segment, which might be a read error. This sequence joins TRBV3-1 and TRBJ2-7; D unclear. The CDR3 runs 11 residues. Germline lookup yields CDR1 LGHDT and CDR2 YNNKEL (reference sequence). The CDR3 loop is CASSQGRSLEF. The CDR3 region has the DNA TGTGCCAGCAGCCAAGGTCGCAGTCTTGAATTC.

This clonotype has only a few counts. The chain joins TRBV29-1 to TRBJ2-5; D gene uncertain. Deletions cut 5 bases from V and 5 bases from J, with 9 bases between. CDR1 and CDR2 (germline): SQVTM, ANQGSEA. CDR3 size: 11 residues. The CDR3 DNA reads as TGCAGCGTTCTTTATTGGGAGACCCAGTACTTC. It specifies CSVLYWETQYF.

This clonotype was detected ten times or more. The V and J genes are TRBV28 and TRBJ2-3; possibly TRBD1 for D (6 bases). Germline-derived CDR1 and CDR2 are MDHEN and SYDVKM. The CDR3 sequence is 15 residues long. The V end lost 6 bases, the J end lost 5 bases, and 18 bases lay between the germline ends. In DNA, the CDR3 is TGTGCCAGCAGCCTCGTGCCAGGGGTGTTAGATACGCAGTATTTT. This encodes CASSLVPGVLDTQYF.

This clonotype was counted only a few times. This chain joins TRBV5-5 and TRBJ2-3; D might be TRBD1 (6 bases). V lost 2 bases and J lost 5, with 9 bases in between. The CDR3 sequence is 13 residues long. The germline CDR1 and CDR2 sequences are SGHKS and YYEKEE (reference sequence). In DNA form, the CDR3 reads TGTGCCAGCAGCTTCCCAGGGGTAGATACGCAGTATTTT. It is translated as CASSFPGVDTQYF.

The genes are TRBV20-1 and TRBJ2-7; D is ambiguous. This CDR3 is 14 amino acids long. Germline loops: CDR1 DFQATT, CDR2 SNEGSKA (reference sequence). V was clipped by 6 bases and J by 2 bases, with 17 bases between them. The CDR3 here is CSAQTRARPYEQYF. The DNA of the CDR3 is TGCAGTGCCCAGACAAGGGCCAGGCCCTACGAGCAGTACTTC.

The table lists this clonotype with many counts. V usage is TRBV20-1 and J usage is TRBJ2-1; D is possibly TRBD1 or TRBD2 (5 bases each). V shed 6 bases and J shed 3 bases, with 18 bases lying between them. The CDR3 has 15 amino acids. Per the germline V gene, CDR1 is DFQATT and CDR2 is SNEGSKA (reference sequence). The CDR3: CSALHPGRNYNEQFF. Here the CDR3 DNA reads TGCAGTGCCCTCCACCCGGGGCGGAACTACAATGAGCAGTTCTTC.

This chain joins TRBV6-2 or TRBV6-3 and TRBJ2-3; 7 bases are a match to TRBD1. Trimming took 6 bases from V and 6 from J; bases not matched to a gene: 9. The CDR3 is made up of 14 amino acids. Germline V gene sequence: CDR1 MNHEY, CDR2 SVGEGT. Written as DNA, the CDR3 is TGTGCCAGCAGCCCAAGACAGGGTTGGGATACGCAGTATTTT. Amino acids: CASSPRQGWDTQYF.

There are a few counts of this clonotype. The gene calls are TRBV20-1 and TRBJ1-5, with D tentatively TRBD1 (5 bases). Germline values: CDR1 DFQATT, CDR2 SNEGSKA (reference sequence). Trimming removed 3 bases at V and 0 bases at J, with 12 bases between. The CDR3 has 15 residues. The CDR3 coding sequence is TGCAGTGCTAGTGCCGGGGGTGTTAGCAATCAGCCCCAGCATTTT. This translates into CSASAGGVSNQPQHF.

This clonotype turned up a few times. The rearrangement joins TRBV11-2 to TRBJ2-2; 14 bases match TRBD2. The CDR3 runs to 18 residues. Unmatched junction bases numbered 5, after V lost 1 base and J lost 4 bases. CDR1 is SGHAT, CDR2 FQNNGV, per germline. CDR3 sequence (DNA): TGTGCCAGCAGCTTAGGACTAGCGGGAGGGAGAGTCACCGGGGAGCTGTTTTTT. This encodes CASSLGLAGGRVTGELFF.

There are many counts of this clonotype. The V and J genes are TRBV5-1 and TRBJ2-7, with 11 positions matching TRBD2. CDR3 size: 16 residues. The V gene end was trimmed by 0 bases and the J gene end by 7 bases; junction bases not matched to a gene: 9. Per the germline V gene, CDR1 is SGHRS and CDR2 is YFSETQ. The CDR3 DNA reads as TGCGCCAGCAGCTTGGGGGGGACTAGCGGCTCCCTGGAGCAGTACTTC. Translating it yields CASSLGGTSGSLEQYF.

This clonotype was detected only a few times. The chain links TRBV21-1 to TRBJ2-5; the table's D gene call, TRBD1, was not cross checked with the DNA. TRBV21-1 is shown as a pseudogene. The CDR3 covers 16 residues. The CDR3 nucleotides are TGTGCCAGCAGCAAAGTATCGTGGGACACAGAAGAGACCCAGTACTTC. It encodes CASSKVSWDTEETQYF.

With regard to this clonotype: A much larger clone lies one base from this, so it may be a read error. The rearrangement joins TRBV20-1 to TRBJ2-7, with 10 bases that match TRBD1. Germline V lookup: CDR1 DFQATT, CDR2 SNEGSKA (reference sequence). There are 16 residues in the CDR3. CDR3 loop: CCARVLGQGGSYEQYF. CDR3 nucleotides: TGCTGTGCTAGAGTCCTAGGACAGGGGGGGTCGTACGAGCAGTACTTC.

This clonotype was counted a few times. This chain connects TRBV4-3 to TRBJ2-1; weak D call: TRBD2 (6 bases). The CDR3 runs 15 residues. Trimming removed 0 bases at V and 4 bases at J, with 10 bases between. Germline CDR1 LGHNA, CDR2 YSLEER. Here the CDR3 reads CASSQEDSGYNEQFF. CDR3 DNA sequence: TGCGCCAGCAGCCAAGAGGATAGCGGATACAATGAGCAGTTCTTC.

V usage is TRBV15 and J usage is TRBJ2-1; D may be TRBD2 (6 bases). Per germline, CDR1 LNHNV and CDR2 YYDKDF (reference sequence). Trimming left V 1 base short and J 3 bases short, with 7 bases between. This CDR3 has 14 residues. The CDR3 DNA follows: TGTGCCACCAGCAGAGCGGGAGACTACAATGAGCAGTTCTTC. It yields the protein CATSRAGDYNEQFF.

J is TRBJ1-3 and V is TRBV7-7; no reliable D call. Per the germline V gene, CDR1 is SSHAT and CDR2 is FNYEAQ (reference sequence). CDR3 size: 20 residues. Deletions cut 5 bases from V and 1 base from J, with 27 bases between. CDR3 in amino acids: CASSLRPLSGLQPSGNTIYF. Here the CDR3 DNA reads TGTGCCAGCAGCCTCCGGCCCCTGTCCGGTCTACAGCCATCTGGAAACACCATATATTTT.

This clonotype came up many times. The chain is built from TRBV6-1 and TRBJ2-3; 7 bases are shared with TRBD2. CDR1 and CDR2 from the germline V gene are MNHNS and SASEGT. The CDR3 consists of 16 residues. Losses at the gene ends were 6 bases for V and 0 bases for J; bases not matched to a gene: 9. As DNA, the CDR3 is TGTGCCAGCAGACCCTCTTGGGGGGGGAGCACAGATACGCAGTATTTT. It yields the protein CASRPSWGGSTDTQYF.

Ten or more counts support this clonotype. This sequence joins TRBV20-1 and TRBJ2-7; the D is unclear. Trimming pared 3 bases from V and 3 bases from J, leaving 9 bases between. The length of the CDR3 is 12 residues. CDR1 is DFQATT, CDR2 SNEGSKA, per germline (reference sequence). The CDR3 nucleotides read TGCAGTGCTAGTGGGTCCAGCTACGAGCAGTACTTC. This sequence encodes CSASGSSYEQYF.

As regards this clonotype: This may be a read error, as it is one base from a much larger clone. This chain uses TRBV20-1 with TRBJ2-3, with D possibly matching TRBD1 (5 bases). The germline V and J ends were trimmed by 6 bases and 1 base, with 8 bases remaining between them. From germline, CDR1 is DFQATT and CDR2 SNEGSKA (reference sequence). The CDR3 runs to 12 residues. CDR3 region: CSALTGTDTQYF. The CDR3 DNA follows: TGCAGTGCGCTGACAGGCACAGATACGCAGTATTTT.

This clonotype was detected ten times or more. The chain is built from TRBV21-1 and TRBJ2-1; the table's D call, TRBD1, was not checked against the DNA. TRBV21-1 is a pseudogene locus. The CDR3 extends over 18 amino acids. CDR3 nucleotides: TGTGCCAGCATCACCAGTGGGCCGAACTCTAGCTCCTACAATGAGCAGTTCTTC. As protein: CASITSGPNSSSYNEQFF.

In this sample, this clonotype turned up a few times. The chain combines TRBV19 with TRBJ2-3, with D unclear. The CDR3 runs to 14 residues. V gave up 2 bases and J gave up 3 bases, with 9 bases separating them. Germline-derived CDR1 and CDR2 are LNHDA and SQIVND (reference sequence). In DNA form, the CDR3 reads TGTGCCAGTAGTATAAGGTCCGAAACAGATACGCAGTATTTT. Its translation is CASSIRSETDTQYF.